Following are 27 T cell receptor beta chains from one sample sequenced in a study of blood T cell repertoires in COVID-19. Using immunoSEQ multiplex PCR, the repertoire was profiled, and TCRdb retains in-frame clones only, with some absent. The sample lists about 310,000 clones; 90% were seen once. The sample comprised peripheral blood. These receptors were obtained from a woman in her forties with COVID-19, enrolled during active disease.

This chain uses TRBV12-5 with TRBJ2-1; D may be TRBD2 (5 bases). Per the germline V gene, CDR1 is LGHNT and CDR2 is FRNRAP. There are 17 residues in the CDR3. V was clipped by 4 bases and J by 4 bases, with 20 bases between them. The CDR3 is CASGSGSRLLLYNEQFF. The DNA of the CDR3 is TGTGCTAGTGGTTCGGGGTCCAGGCTGTTGTTATACAATGAGCAGTTCTTC.

This chain links TRBV7-2 with TRBJ2-1; no definite D call. CDR1 and CDR2 (germline): SGHTA, FQGNSA. V lost 4 bases and J lost 1, with 17 bases in between. There are 17 residues in the CDR3. This chain's CDR3 is CASSSSSTLLSYNEQFF. The CDR3 nucleotides are TGTGCCAGCAGCTCAAGCTCGACTCTCCTGTCCTACAATGAGCAGTTCTTC.

A few counts support this clone. The V gene is TRBV9, the J gene TRBJ1-5; D not certain. V was shortened by 4 bases and J by 0 bases, with 11 bases between the two germline ends. This CDR3 has 15 amino acids. Germline CDR1 and CDR2: SGDLS and YYNGEE. The CDR3 spells CASSQDGDSNQPQHF. In DNA form, the CDR3 reads TGTGCCAGCAGCCAGGACGGGGATAGCAATCAGCCCCAGCATTTT.

The rearrangement joins TRBV14 to TRBJ1-1; 8 bases fit TRBD1. V gave up 3 bases and J gave up 5 bases; unmatched junction bases: 8. CDR3 length equals 15 residues. The germline V gene encodes CDR1 SGHDN and CDR2 FVKESK. CDR3 nucleotides: TGTGCCAGCAGCCAGGTACAGGGGGGGCTGACTGAAGCTTTCTTT. It is translated as CASSQVQGGLTEAFF.

The chain carries TRBV21-1 and TRBJ1-1; TRBD1, the table's D call, was not compared with the DNA. TRBV21-1 is a pseudogene locus. This CDR3 is 16 amino acids long. CDR3 region: CASSRTGAGRNTEAFF. The CDR3 bases are TGTGCCAGCAGCAGGACAGGGGCCGGAAGGAACACTGAAGCTTTCTTT.

This clone appeared a single time. The J gene is TRBJ1-1, the V gene TRBV19; 7 positions agree with TRBD1. J was trimmed by 0 bases and V by 6 bases; bases with no gene match: 7. CDR3 length: 15 residues. Germline lookup yields CDR1 LNHDA and CDR2 SQIVND (reference sequence). CDR3: CASRRTGQLNTEAFF. DNA for the CDR3: TGTGCCAGTAGACGGACAGGACAATTGAACACTGAAGCTTTCTTT.

The chain has TRBV3-1 (or the pseudogene TRBV3-2) and TRBJ2-7; a weak D match, TRBD2 (5 bases). From germline, CDR1 is LGHDT and CDR2 YNNKEL (reference sequence). V shed 3 bases and J shed 3 bases, with 6 bases lying between them. The CDR3 length is 12 residues. The CDR3 spells CASSQGSYEQYF. The CDR3 nucleotides are TGTGCCAGCAGCCAGGGGAGCTACGAGCAGTACTTC.

This sequence joins TRBV15 and TRBJ1-4; 7 bases map to TRBD1. Germline-derived CDR1 and CDR2 are LNHNV and YYDKDF (reference sequence). CDR3 length: 15 amino acids. With V trimmed by 6 bases and J by 8 bases, 12 bases remained unmatched. The CDR3 DNA follows: TGTGCCACCAGATGGGAACAGGGGCCGGGGGAAAAACTGTTTTTT. Translating it yields CATRWEQGPGEKLFF.

The chain joins TRBV27 to TRBJ2-7, with 9 nucleotides matching TRBD1. Per the germline V gene, CDR1 is MNHEY and CDR2 is SMNVEV (reference sequence). Unmatched junction bases numbered 8, after V lost 5 bases and J lost 9 bases. The CDR3 is made up of 13 amino acids. The CDR3 DNA sequence: TGTGCCAGCAGTCGACAGGGGGTAATTTGGCAGTACTTC. This sequence encodes CASSRQGVIWQYF.

The J gene is TRBJ1-1, the V gene TRBV3-1 (or the pseudogene TRBV3-2), with a weak D call TRBD1 (6 bases). The CDR3 length is 15 residues. V lost 1 base and J lost 3, with 12 bases in between. Germline CDR1 reads LGHDT; CDR2 reads YNNKEL (reference sequence). The CDR3 here is CASSQGVGAHTEAFF. Here the CDR3 DNA reads TGTGCCAGCAGCCAAGGTGTGGGGGCTCACACTGAAGCTTTCTTT.

The V call is TRBV7-2, the J call TRBJ2-7, with TRBD1 identical over 9 bases. The V gene end was trimmed by 3 bases and the J gene end by 4 bases; junction bases not matched to a gene: 7. This CDR3 region has 15 residues. CDR1 SGHTA and CDR2 FQGNSA come from the germline V gene. The CDR3 sequence is CASSFGTGSPYEQYF. CDR3 nucleotide sequence: TGTGCCAGCAGCTTCGGGACAGGGAGCCCATACGAGCAGTACTTC.

The chain has TRBV7-2 and TRBJ2-7, with D possibly TRBD1 on 6 matching bases. The germline gives CDR1 SGHTA, CDR2 FQGNSA. V lost 4 bases to trimming and J lost 5 bases, with 9 bases between them. The CDR3 is 12 residues long. The CDR3 is CASSSRGHEQYF. The CDR3 region has the DNA TGTGCCAGCAGCTCCAGGGGCCACGAGCAGTACTTC.

In this sample, this clone turned up once. This sequence joins TRBV2 and TRBJ2-3, with D maybe TRBD1 (6 bases). Germline values: CDR1 SNHLY, CDR2 FYNNEI. The CDR3 totals 11 residues. V lost 8 bases and J 6 bases, leaving 9 bases between the germline ends. The CDR3, as DNA: TGTGCCAGCCTGAGGGGGGATACGCAGTATTTT. Its translation is CASLRGDTQYF.

V and J are TRBV28 and TRBJ1-5; maybe TRBD1 (6 bases). The CDR3 has 17 residues. Germline V CDR1 and CDR2: MDHEN, SYDVKM. V was shortened by 5 bases and J by 5 bases, with 22 bases between the two germline ends. CDR3 amino acids: CASSLRFSLTGHQPQHF. The CDR3 DNA reads TGTGCCAGCAGTCTCAGATTTTCATTGACAGGCCATCAGCCCCAGCATTTT.

The rearrangement joins TRBV6-1 to TRBJ1-2, with a tentative D call TRBD1 (5 bases). The CDR3 consists of 18 residues. V lost 0 bases and J 5 bases, leaving 22 bases between the germline ends. Per the germline V gene, CDR1 is MNHNS and CDR2 is SASEGT. CDR3 nucleotides: TGTGCCAGCAGTGAAGCGTCCCATTATGCCAGGGATGGGTATGGCTACACCTTC. Its translation is CASSEASHYARDGYGYTF.

The V and J genes are TRBV28 and TRBJ1-5; D is undetermined. The CDR3 is made up of 13 amino acids. CDR1 is MDHEN and CDR2 is SYDVKM in the germline V gene. The germline V and J ends were trimmed by 5 bases and 5 bases, with 10 bases remaining between them. The CDR3 DNA is TGTGCCAGCAGTATTGAGGCGTATCAGCCCCAGCATTTT. Residues: CASSIEAYQPQHF.

The count of this clone is one. The chain recombines TRBV5-6 with TRBJ2-7; 11 bases fit TRBD2. V gave up 3 bases and J gave up 6 bases; unmatched junction bases: 8. Germline loops: CDR1 SGHDT, CDR2 YYEEEE. The CDR3 is 15 residues long. CDR3: CASSSDSGRAIEQYF. CDR3 sequence (DNA): TGTGCCAGCAGCTCCGATAGCGGGAGGGCGATCGAGCAGTACTTC.

V is TRBV7-9 and J is TRBJ2-1; D is perhaps TRBD1 (6 bases). The ends were cut back, 5 bases at V and 15 bases at J, with 17 bases in the middle. The CDR3 is made up of 12 amino acids. Looked up from germline, CDR1 is SEHNR and CDR2 is FQNEAQ (reference sequence). This CDR3 reads CASSPRGRFGFF. The CDR3, as DNA: TGTGCCAGCAGCCCCAGGGGAAGGTTTGGGTTCTTC.

The chain carries TRBV11-2 and TRBJ2-7, with 10 bases fitting TRBD1. V lost 4 bases and J lost 6; bases outside the gene matches: 9. The germline V gene encodes CDR1 SGHAT and CDR2 FQNNGV. The CDR3 totals 15 residues. CDR3 nucleotides: TGTGCCAGCAGCTCGGCCGGGACAGGGGTGTTCGAGCAGTACTTC. It yields the protein CASSSAGTGVFEQYF.

The rearrangement links TRBV9 to TRBJ2-1, with 8 bases lining up with TRBD2. There are 16 residues in the CDR3. CDR1 is SGDLS and CDR2 is YYNGEE in the germline V gene. After removal of 0 bases from V and 5 bases from J, the junction contained 7 bases not matched to a gene. CDR3 amino acids: CASSVEVGLVNNEQFF. CDR3 nucleotides: TGTGCCAGCAGCGTAGAGGTGGGACTAGTAAACAATGAGCAGTTCTTC.

V is TRBV5-6 and J is TRBJ2-6; D remains ambiguous. Germline values: CDR1 SGHDT, CDR2 YYEEEE. V lost 0 bases, J lost 1 base, and 5 bases lay in between. The CDR3 is made up of 15 amino acids. The CDR3 region is CASSLGLSGANVLTF. The DNA of the CDR3 is TGTGCCAGCAGCTTGGGACTGTCTGGGGCCAACGTCCTGACTTTC.

This chain joins TRBV6-4 and TRBJ1-2; 7 bases align to TRBD1. CDR1 is MRHNA and CDR2 is SNTAGT in the germline V gene. V lost 5 bases, J lost 5 bases, and 11 bases stayed unmatched. The CDR3 extends over 15 amino acids. The CDR3 bases are TGTGCCAGCAGTCCCGGGACAGCCGGAGGGTATGGCTACACCTTC. Translated, it gives CASSPGTAGGYGYTF.

V usage is TRBV11-3 and J usage is TRBJ2-2, with TRBD2 matching 8 bases. CDR1 and CDR2 (germline): SGHNT, YENEEA. Trimming at V came to 5 bases and at J to 2 bases, leaving 7 bases not matched to a gene. CDR3 length: 16 residues. CDR3 in amino acids: CASSPGAGGNTGELFF. The CDR3 nucleotides read TGTGCCAGCAGCCCCGGGGCGGGGGGCAACACCGGGGAGCTGTTTTTT.

The chain has TRBV27 and TRBJ1-2; tentative D call: TRBD1 (5 bases). Trimming shortened V by 3 bases and J by 8 bases, and 19 bases separated the two germline ends. The germline V gene has CDR1 MNHEY and CDR2 SMNVEV (reference sequence). This CDR3 contains 15 residues. The CDR3 spells CASSLSEGLRWGYTF. In nucleotides, the CDR3 is TGTGCCAGCAGTTTGTCGGAGGGGTTGAGGTGGGGCTACACCTTC.

The gene calls are TRBV19 and TRBJ1-1, with D possibly matching TRBD1 (6 bases). The CDR3 runs to 14 residues. The germline gives CDR1 LNHDA, CDR2 SQIVND (reference sequence). Trimming pared 2 bases from V and 5 bases from J, leaving 12 bases between. The CDR3 DNA follows: TGTGCCAGTAGTATAAGGGACCAGGGGACTGAAGCTTTCTTT. Protein sequence: CASSIRDQGTEAFF.

This chain connects TRBV6-5 to TRBJ2-3; D is possibly TRBD2 (7 bases). Trimming took off 7 bases at V and 7 bases at J, with 18 bases between the two ends. The CDR3 loop spans 14 amino acids. Germline V gene lookup returns CDR1 MNHEY and CDR2 SVGAGI. The DNA for the CDR3 is TGTGCCAGCACCGAGGGGGGGGCTATATATACGCAGTATTTT. Translated, it gives CASTEGGAIYTQYF.

The count of this clone is one. V gene TRBV7-9 combines with J gene TRBJ1-4; D is perhaps TRBD1 (5 bases). V was pared by 5 bases and J by 8 bases, with 18 bases between. Germline-derived CDR1 and CDR2 are SEHNR and FQNEAQ (reference sequence). CDR3 length: 15 residues. In DNA, the CDR3 is TGTGCCAGCAGCCCTACGGCGGGGCGAAGCGAAAAACTGTTTTTT. It encodes CASSPTAGRSEKLFF.